This passage covers 27 T cell receptor beta chains from one sample sequenced in a study of T cell repertoires in cytomegalovirus infection. The antigens for these receptors are not known. MiXCR, run by TCRdb on the reads, gives a single entry per CDR3 protein. Here the sample spans some 900,000 distinct CDR3 sequences, over 25% being singletons. This material consisted of cultured CD8+ T cells from PBMCs, taken from culture after CMV antigen stimulation. These TCRs come from a human donor in good health (CMV status not recorded). Some clones in this sample may be carry-over from other donors' samples.

This clonotype was found a few times. This chain joins TRBV9 and TRBJ2-3; no definite D call. Germline CDR1 reads SGDLS; CDR2 reads YYNGEE. Trimming removed 0 bases from V and 1 base from J, with 12 bases in between. The length of the CDR3 is 16 residues. The CDR3 nucleotides read TGTGCCAGCAGCGTAGAATCCGGCAGAGGCACAGATACGCAGTATTTT. This encodes CASSVESGRGTDTQYF.

This clonotype was observed a handful of times. The rearrangement joins TRBV19 to TRBJ1-1; TRBD1 might be the D (5 bases). The germline V gene encodes CDR1 LNHDA and CDR2 SQIVND (reference sequence). V was pared by 6 bases and J by 3 bases, with 11 bases between. This CDR3 has 13 residues. CDR3 sequence: CASRPDSYTEAFF. The CDR3 DNA reads as TGTGCCAGTAGACCCGACAGTTACACTGAAGCTTTCTTT.

The V and J genes are TRBV29-1 and TRBJ2-1; D is perhaps TRBD1 or TRBD2 (5 bases each). The V end was cut by 4 bases, the J end by 9 bases, with 16 bases between. The CDR3 is made up of 13 amino acids. The germline gives CDR1 SQVTM, CDR2 ANQGSEA. The CDR3 region has the DNA TGCAGCGTTGGGGACGAGGGTAGTTTTGAGCAGTTCTTC. Protein: CSVGDEGSFEQFF.

This sequence joins TRBV19 and TRBJ1-1, with 10 bases lining up with TRBD1. The CDR3 has 15 residues. Per germline, CDR1 LNHDA and CDR2 SQIVND (reference sequence). The ends lost 1 base at V and 4 bases at J; junction bases unmatched: 3. CDR3 loop: CASSIGQGAATEAFF. Here the CDR3 DNA reads TGTGCCAGTAGTATAGGACAGGGGGCGGCCACTGAAGCTTTCTTT. Full variable domain (rest looked up from reference TRBV19 and TRBJ1-1): DGGITQSPKYLFRKEGQNVTLSCEQNLNHDAMYWYRQDPGQGLRLIYYSQIVNDFQKGDIAEGYSVSREKKESFPLTVTSAQKNPTAFYLCASSIGQGAATEAFFGQGTRLTVV.

As DNA, the CDR3 is TGTGCCAGCAGTTACGGATATATGAGACCCCAAGAGACCCAGTACTTC. Translating it yields CASSYGYMRPQETQYF. The chain has TRBV6-6 and TRBJ2-5, with D uncertain. The CDR3 loop spans 16 amino acids. V was trimmed by 2 bases and J by 1 base, leaving 14 bases between them. Germline lookup yields CDR1 MNHNY and CDR2 SVGAGI (reference sequence).

This clonotype was found many times. The chain has TRBV7-6 and TRBJ1-1; D possibly corresponds to TRBD1 (5 bases). The V and J ends lost 1 base and 7 bases respectively, with 10 bases between them. This CDR3 is built from 13 residues. In germline, CDR1 is SGHVS, CDR2 FNYEAQ. This CDR3 is CASSLGRGGEAFF. CDR3 DNA sequence: TGTGCCAGCAGCTTAGGGAGGGGAGGTGAAGCTTTCTTT.

This clonotype was seen many times. The genes are TRBV7-2 and TRBJ1-5, with 7 positions matching TRBD1. The length of the CDR3 is 15 residues. CDR1 and CDR2 (germline): SGHTA, FQGNSA. After removal of 5 bases from V and 10 bases from J, the junction contained 14 bases not matched to a gene. The CDR3: CASSKTGTDIKPQHF. CDR3 nucleotides: TGTGCCAGCAGCAAAACCGGGACAGATATCAAACCCCAGCATTTT. Full variable domain (remainder filled in from reference TRBV7-2 and TRBJ1-5): GAGVSQSPSNKVTEKGKDVELRCDPISGHTALYWYRQSLGQGLEFLIYFQGNSAPDKSGLPSDRFSAERTGGSVSTLTIQRTQQEDSAVYLCASSKTGTDIKPQHFGDGTRLSIL.

This sequence joins TRBV11-2 and TRBJ2-3; D not resolved. The length of the CDR3 is 15 residues. Germline V CDR1 and CDR2: SGHAT, FQNNGV. Trimming took 1 base from V and 2 from J, leaving 10 bases between them. Here the CDR3 DNA reads TGTGCCAGCAGCTTAGTGGTCGCCGCCACAGATACGCAGTATTTT. Translation gives CASSLVVAATDTQYF.

This clonotype has only a few counts. J is TRBJ2-3 and V is TRBV20-1; tentative D call: TRBD2 (6 bases). V was cut by 1 base and J by 0 bases, with 17 bases left in between. Germline V gene lookup returns CDR1 DFQATT and CDR2 SNEGSKA (reference sequence). This CDR3 spans 17 amino acids. CDR3 sequence: CSARAKFIAASTDTQYF. The CDR3 region has the DNA TGCAGTGCTAGAGCAAAGTTTATAGCGGCTAGCACAGATACGCAGTATTTT.

CDR3 sequence (DNA): TGTGCCAGCAGCTCTGGGGCTGGGGTGATTTACGAGCAGTACTTC. Translation gives CASSSGAGVIYEQYF. The chain carries TRBV7-6 and TRBJ2-7; possible D gene TRBD1, 5 bases. Trimming removed 4 bases at V and 4 bases at J, with 17 bases between. The CDR3 loop spans 15 amino acids. The germline gives CDR1 SGHVS, CDR2 FNYEAQ.

The genes are TRBV7-9 and TRBJ2-6; no clear D gene. The V end lost 5 bases, the J end lost 0 bases, and 11 bases lay between the germline ends. Looked up from germline, CDR1 is SEHNR and CDR2 is FQNEAQ (reference sequence). The CDR3 runs 16 residues. DNA of the CDR3: TGTGCCAGCAGCCCCGGACGGAGCTCTGGGGCCAACGTCCTGACTTTC. The encoded protein is CASSPGRSSGANVLTF. Variable domain in full (rest from reference TRBV7-9 and TRBJ2-6): DTGVSQNPRHKITKRGQNVTFRCDPISEHNRLYWYRQTLGQGPEFLTYFQNEAQLEKSRLLSDRFSAERPKGSFSTLEIQRTEQGDSAMYLCASSPGRSSGANVLTFGAGSRLTVL.

The chain uses TRBV4-1 and TRBJ2-1, with no clear D. The V gene's germline CDR1 is MGHRA and CDR2 YSYEKL. V gave up 0 bases and J gave up 4 bases, with 13 bases separating them. The length of the CDR3 is 16 residues. In DNA form, the CDR3 reads TGCGCCAGCAGCCAAGATTGGAACACGGGTTACAATGAGCAGTTCTTC. This codes for CASSQDWNTGYNEQFF.

The V gene is TRBV27, the J gene TRBJ1-2; TRBD1 is a possible D gene (5 bases). This CDR3 has 14 amino acids. Trimming took 6 bases from V and 7 from J, leaving 18 bases between them. From germline, CDR1 is MNHEY and CDR2 SMNVEV (reference sequence). The CDR3 nucleotides read TGTGCCAGCAGGGGGACTGCCTTGCCCATTGGCTACACCTTC. It is translated as CASRGTALPIGYTF.

In this sample, this clonotype turned up many times. This chain uses TRBV7-2 with TRBJ1-1, with D unresolved. Germline CDR1 is SGHTA and CDR2 is FQGNSA. V dropped 2 bases and J dropped 0 bases, with 13 bases sitting between them. There are 16 residues in the CDR3. The CDR3 nucleotides read TGTGCCAGCAGCTTACCCATAGAGGATATGAACACTGAAGCTTTCTTT. Its protein product is CASSLPIEDMNTEAFF.

The chain joins TRBV29-1 to TRBJ2-2; D ambiguous. V lost 5 bases, J lost 3 bases, and 4 bases lay in between. The CDR3 spans 11 residues. Per germline, CDR1 SQVTM and CDR2 ANQGSEA. This CDR3 is CSVWDTGELFF. The CDR3 DNA reads as TGCAGCGTTTGGGACACCGGGGAGCTGTTTTTT.

The chain recombines TRBV7-9 with TRBJ1-1; 8 bases map to TRBD1. The V segment lost 5 bases and the J segment 1 base; nucleotides outside the gene matches: 6. CDR1 and CDR2 (germline): SEHNR, FQNEAQ (reference sequence). This CDR3 is built from 15 residues. The CDR3 reads CASSARDRPNTEAFF. CDR3 in DNA: TGTGCCAGCAGCGCACGGGACAGGCCGAACACTGAAGCTTTCTTT.

This clonotype was seen a handful of times. The V and J genes are TRBV11-3 and TRBJ2-7; the D is unclear. V was shortened by 3 bases and J by 4 bases, with 16 bases between the two germline ends. The germline CDR1 and CDR2 sequences are SGHNT and YENEEA. This CDR3 region has 15 residues. The CDR3 coding sequence is TGTGCCAGCAGCTTTGTAGGATGGAATCTGTACGAGCAGTACGTC. It translates to CASSFVGWNLYEQYV.

The V and J genes are TRBV6-1 and TRBJ1-5; D is possibly TRBD1 (5 bases). Germline CDR1 reads MNHNS; CDR2 reads SASEGT. Trimming cost V 1 base and J 9 bases, with 19 bases left between them. The CDR3 is made up of 16 amino acids. The chain's CDR3 is CASSEVLGVGFRPQHF. DNA of the CDR3: TGTGCCAGCAGTGAAGTGCTAGGGGTCGGGTTCCGGCCCCAGCATTTT.

The chain has TRBV18 and TRBJ2-7; possible D gene TRBD1, 5 bases. Per germline, CDR1 KGHSH and CDR2 LQKENI. V was cut by 1 base and J by 4 bases, with 11 bases left in between. The CDR3 is 14 amino acids. Here the CDR3 reads CASSPRTRQYEQYV. For the CDR3, the DNA is TGTGCCAGCTCACCACGGACAAGGCAATACGAGCAGTACGTC.

J is TRBJ2-7 and V is TRBV28, with TRBD2 as a possible D gene (5 bases). The V end was cut by 4 bases, the J end by 0 bases, with 10 bases between. CDR3 length equals 14 residues. Looked up from germline, CDR1 is MDHEN and CDR2 is SYDVKM. CDR3: CASSSMEVSYEQYV. CDR3 in DNA: TGTGCCAGCAGTTCGATGGAGGTCTCCTACGAGCAGTACGTC.

The chain recombines TRBV5-4 with TRBJ2-5; D is ambiguous. CDR1 and CDR2 from the germline V gene are SGHNT and YYREEE (reference sequence). The CDR3 runs 15 residues. V lost 3 bases and J lost 2, with 14 bases in between. In DNA form, the CDR3 reads TGTGCCAGCAGCTGGGCCCCAGGTCCACAAGAGACCCAGTACTTC. Protein sequence: CASSWAPGPQETQYF.

The chain links TRBV15 to TRBJ2-2; D call uncertain. V gave up 0 bases and J gave up 6 bases, with 11 bases separating them. CDR1 is LNHNV, CDR2 YYDKDF, per germline (reference sequence). The CDR3 spans 15 residues. The CDR3 here is CATSRDRAAAGELFF. DNA for the CDR3: TGTGCCACCAGCAGAGATCGGGCGGCGGCCGGGGAGCTGTTTTTT.

This clonotype has only a few counts. The genes are TRBV12-3 or TRBV12-4 and TRBJ1-6; D not certain. This CDR3 has 14 residues. V lost 3 bases to trimming and J lost 7 bases, with 10 bases between them. The CDR3 DNA reads as TGTGCCAGCAGTTTCCGGGCCATAAATTCACCCCTCCACTTT. This codes for CASSFRAINSPLHF.

The chain is built from TRBV6-5 and TRBJ1-3; D call uncertain. Germline V gene sequence: CDR1 MNHEY, CDR2 SVGAGI. The ends were cut back, 2 bases at V and 4 bases at J, with 9 bases in the middle. This CDR3 is built from 14 residues. The CDR3 bases are TGTGCCAGCAGTTACAGCTGGGAGGGAAACACCATATATTTT. Protein product: CASSYSWEGNTIYF.

This clonotype was seen only a few times. The V call is TRBV29-1, the J call TRBJ2-1; 7 bases align to TRBD1. The germline gives CDR1 SQVTM, CDR2 ANQGSEA. The length of the CDR3 is 12 residues. The V and J ends lost 6 bases and 9 bases, in that order; junction bases with no gene match: 8. The CDR3 region has the DNA TGCAGCGTCCTGACAGGGTCGGGTGAGCAGTTCTTC. This encodes CSVLTGSGEQFF.

The V call is TRBV7-3, the J call TRBJ1-6; no firm D call. V was clipped by 5 bases and J by 9 bases, with 20 bases between them. The germline V gene encodes CDR1 SGHTA and CDR2 FQGTGA. CDR3 length equals 16 residues. CDR3 region: CASSVGGPTDASPLHF. The CDR3 bases are TGTGCCAGCAGCGTTGGAGGACCGACGGACGCTTCACCCCTCCACTTT. The complete variable domain, with remaining parts taken from reference TRBV7-3 and TRBJ1-6, reads GAGVSQTPSNKVTEKGKYVELRCDPISGHTALYWYRQSLGQGPEFLIYFQGTGAADDSGLPNDRFFAVRPEGSVSTLKIQRTERGDSAVYLCASSVGGPTDASPLHFGNGTRLTVT.

This chain connects TRBV4-1 to TRBJ1-2; 12 nucleotides match TRBD1. Germline CDR1 MGHRA, CDR2 YSYEKL. CDR3 length: 14 residues. Germline trimming cut 5 bases from V and 9 bases from J; bases unmatched to any gene: 7. Here the CDR3 DNA reads TGCGCCAGCAGCGCTGGGACAGGGGGCAATCGCTACACCTTC. Its translation is CASSAGTGGNRYTF.